One T cell receptor (beta chain) is described in this entry. The sample comes from a study of blood T cell repertoires in COVID-19. Study details: From T cells, B-cell-depleted T cells, or PBMCs came the material, which was cDNA or gDNA.

The CDR3 is 14 residues long. Germline V gene data show CDR1 as LNHDA and CDR2 as SQIVND (reference sequence). J gave up 3 bases and V 4 bases, and 6 bases lay outside the gene matches. Original handling: Reference gene primer amplification gave estimated nucleated cell counts. Sequenced by immunoSEQ multiplex PCR; TCRdb stores in-frame clones only, minus some. The V and J calls and the clone size are those of that table, but D and trimming were determined from the DNA. This table holds under 150,000 clones, around 83% found once. The origin of this receptor is a man aged 35-49 years with acute or convalescent COVID-19. Sequencing was carried out using peripheral blood. The chain combines TRBV19 with TRBJ2-7; 7 nucleotides align to TRBD2. The CDR3 DNA sequence: TGTGCCAGTAGTAGCCAGGCGGGGGTCTACGAGCAGTACTTC. Its protein is CASSSQAGVYEQYF.